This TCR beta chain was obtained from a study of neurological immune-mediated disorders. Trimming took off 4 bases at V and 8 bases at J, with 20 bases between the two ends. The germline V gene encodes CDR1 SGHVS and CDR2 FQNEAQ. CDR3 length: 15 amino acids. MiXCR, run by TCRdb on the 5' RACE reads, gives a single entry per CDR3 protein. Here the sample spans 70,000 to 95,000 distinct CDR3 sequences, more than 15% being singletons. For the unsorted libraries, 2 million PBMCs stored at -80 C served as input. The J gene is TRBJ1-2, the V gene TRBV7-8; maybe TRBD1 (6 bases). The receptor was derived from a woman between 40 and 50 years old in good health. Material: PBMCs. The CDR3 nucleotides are TGTGCCAGCAGCTCCGTCCGCGGACAGAAGGTGGGCTACACCTTC. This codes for CASSSVRGQKVGYTF.